The present TCR beta chain was sequenced within a study of blood T cell repertoires in COVID-19. On the study more broadly: Samples taken during acute and convalescent COVID-19 were collected in the United States, Italy and Spain. T cells, B-cell-depleted T cells, or PBMCs supplied cDNA or gDNA.

This clone has more than one count but fewer than ten. The CDR3 sequence is 13 residues long. CDR1 is SGHRS and CDR2 is YFSETQ in the germline V gene. Trimming stripped 0 bases from V and 9 bases from J, with 12 bases between. Followed longitudinally, the Seattle patients had been enrolled during active infection. Sequencing was performed with immunoSEQ multiplex PCR; in TCRdb, only in-frame clones are kept and a portion is missing. This table holds 150,000 to 190,000 clones, roughly 85% found once. The genes are TRBV5-1 and TRBJ1-2, with D perhaps matching TRBD1 (5 bases). The clonotype originates from a woman aged 60-75 years with COVID-19, enrolled during active disease. Input material: peripheral blood. The CDR3 nucleotides read TGCGCCAGCAGCTTGGCAGGACACCAGAGCTACACCTTC. Its translation is CASSLAGHQSYTF.